The 22 T cell receptor beta chains listed next were all sequenced from one sample in a study of blood T cell repertoires in COVID-19. Sequencing was performed with immunoSEQ multiplex PCR; in TCRdb, only in-frame clones are kept and a portion is missing. The table has around 340,000 clones, about nine tenths seen once. The sample taken for sequencing was peripheral blood. The receptor source for this set is a woman aged 55-69 years with COVID-19, enrolled during active disease.

The rearrangement uses TRBV7-8 and TRBJ1-5; a weak D match, TRBD1 (6 bases). The CDR3 is 14 amino acids. The V end lost 5 bases, the J end lost 3 bases, and 11 bases lay between the germline ends. Germline CDR1 reads SGHVS; CDR2 reads FQNEAQ. CDR3 bases: TGTGCCAGCAGCCCGCGGACAGACAATCAGCCCCAGCATTTT. Protein: CASSPRTDNQPQHF.

The rearrangement joins TRBV27 to TRBJ1-2, with 12 bases aligning to TRBD1. This CDR3 is 17 amino acids long. Germline lookup yields CDR1 MNHEY and CDR2 SMNVEV (reference sequence). J lost 8 bases, V lost 5 bases, and 15 bases had no gene match. CDR3 nucleotide sequence: TGTGCCAGCAGTCCTGGGACAGGGGGCGTGGGGCATTGGGGCTACACCTTC. Its translation is CASSPGTGGVGHWGYTF.

Only one count was recorded for this clone. CDR3 protein: CASTLGVGQGQTQYF. As DNA, the CDR3 is TGTGCCAGTACCCTAGGGGTTGGACAGGGACAGACCCAGTACTTC. The chain carries TRBV19 and TRBJ2-5; 8 bases match TRBD1. This CDR3 contains 15 residues. Germline CDR1 and CDR2: LNHDA and SQIVND (reference sequence). Trimming took 7 bases from V and 6 from J; bases not matched to a gene: 13.

The CDR3 sequence is CASSPMEAGHNEQFF. CDR3 nucleotide sequence: TGTGCCAGCAGTCCCATGGAAGCGGGGCACAATGAGCAGTTCTTC. The chain links TRBV6-4 to TRBJ2-1, with 7 positions matching TRBD2. Unmatched junction bases numbered 9, after V lost 5 bases and J lost 5 bases. Germline CDR1 reads MRHNA; CDR2 reads SNTAGT. The CDR3 loop spans 15 amino acids.

The chain has TRBV18 and TRBJ2-2; D is perhaps TRBD1 (5 bases). Per the germline V gene, CDR1 is KGHSH and CDR2 is LQKENI. The CDR3 is made up of 12 amino acids. Between the trimmed V and J ends, which lost 6 bases and 5 bases, there was a span of 7 bases. The CDR3 DNA reads as TGTGCCAGCTCCCGACAGACCGGGGAGCTGTTTTTT. Translated: CASSRQTGELFF.

This clone came up a few times. This chain links TRBV18 with TRBJ1-1, with no clear D. This CDR3 has 13 amino acids. CDR1 and CDR2 (germline): KGHSH, LQKENI. V gave up 10 bases and J gave up 2 bases, with 14 bases separating them. This CDR3 reads CATEPTRNTEAFF. CDR3 coding DNA: TGTGCCACAGAGCCGACTAGAAACACTGAAGCTTTCTTT.

This chain connects TRBV15 to TRBJ1-5, with D unclear. The CDR3 totals 13 residues. Germline V CDR1 and CDR2: LNHNV, YYDKDF (reference sequence). The V and J ends lost 0 bases and 5 bases respectively, with 5 bases between them. The CDR3 DNA follows: TGTGCCACCAGCAGAGAGCGGGATCAGCCCCAGCATTTT. Protein sequence: CATSRERDQPQHF.

This clone has only one observation. This sequence joins TRBV19 and TRBJ1-6, with 9 bases fitting TRBD1. Germline V gene sequence: CDR1 LNHDA, CDR2 SQIVND (reference sequence). The junction had 5 bases not matched to a gene; V was cut back by 7 bases and J by 10 bases. There are 13 residues in the CDR3. The CDR3 sequence: CASNGQGYSPLHF. For the CDR3, the DNA is TGTGCCAGTAATGGACAGGGGTACTCACCCCTCCACTTT.

The chain employs TRBV7-3 and TRBJ2-3; unclear D gene. This CDR3 is 14 amino acids long. The germline CDR1 and CDR2 sequences are SGHTA and FQGTGA. V shed 5 bases and J shed 2 bases, with 11 bases lying between them. CDR3 sequence reads: CASSTQTVTDTQYF. DNA of the CDR3: TGTGCCAGCAGCACACAAACAGTCACAGATACGCAGTATTTT.

J is TRBJ1-5 and V is TRBV19; 8 bases agree with TRBD1. Per the germline V gene, CDR1 is LNHDA and CDR2 is SQIVND (reference sequence). V lost 4 bases and J lost 6; bases outside the gene matches: 14. There are 17 residues in the CDR3. CDR3 amino acids: CASSTEVDRGKSQPQHF. The CDR3 bases are TGTGCCAGTAGTACTGAAGTCGACAGGGGTAAGAGTCAGCCCCAGCATTTT.

Only a few counts were recorded for this clone. The chain is built from TRBV6-5 and TRBJ1-5; possible D gene TRBD1, 6 bases. V shed 10 bases and J shed 2 bases, with 9 bases lying between them. Germline V gene sequence: CDR1 MNHEY, CDR2 SVGAGI. The CDR3 is 12 residues long. CDR3 in amino acids: CATRQGNQPQHF. The CDR3 region has the DNA TGTGCCACGCGACAGGGCAATCAGCCCCAGCATTTT.

This rearrangement joins TRBV28 to TRBJ1-1; no firm D call. CDR1 and CDR2 (germline): MDHEN, SYDVKM. Trimming cost V 3 bases and J 1 base, with 12 bases left between them. CDR3 length: 15 residues. The CDR3 DNA reads TGTGCCAGCAGTTTGGGTGGGCACGGGAACACTGAAGCTTTCTTT. This gives the protein CASSLGGHGNTEAFF.

This chain uses TRBV2 with TRBJ1-1; a weak D match, TRBD1 (5 bases). CDR1 SNHLY and CDR2 FYNNEI come from the germline V gene. This CDR3 is built from 14 residues. V lost 0 bases, J lost 5 bases, and 10 bases lay in between. DNA of the CDR3: TGTGCCAGCAGTGAAGCAGGGGCGAGGACTGAAGCTTTCTTT. It yields the protein CASSEAGARTEAFF.

This chain links TRBV7-6 with TRBJ2-1, with D tentatively TRBD1 (5 bases). Germline CDR1 is SGHVS and CDR2 is FNYEAQ. The V gene lost 0 bases and the J gene lost 0 bases, with 9 bases spanning the gap. CDR3 length: 16 residues. CDR3 nucleotide sequence: TGTGCCAGCAGCTTAGCGGGGCGGAGCTCCTACAATGAGCAGTTCTTC. Translated: CASSLAGRSSYNEQFF.

The CDR3 region is CASSSIITGAFF. CDR3 bases: TGTGCCAGCAGTTCCATCATTACCGGGGCTTTCTTT. This sequence joins TRBV6-5 and TRBJ1-1; D remains ambiguous. The CDR3 covers 12 residues. With 4 bases removed from V and 11 bases from J, the gap between germline ends came to 14 bases. The germline gives CDR1 MNHEY, CDR2 SVGAGI.

As concerns this clone: At the DNA level, this CDR3 is encoded by other sequences in the same sample as well. This chain links TRBV5-1 with TRBJ1-1; D unclear. V shed 0 bases and J shed 0 bases, with 9 bases lying between them. The CDR3 is 15 residues long. The germline V gene encodes CDR1 SGHRS and CDR2 YFSETQ. CDR3 region: CASSLESRMNTEAFF. Here the CDR3 DNA reads TGCGCCAGCAGCTTGGAGTCCAGGATGAACACTGAAGCTTTCTTT.

The chain is built from TRBV5-8 and TRBJ1-5; D not resolved. V dropped 0 bases and J dropped 6 bases, with 13 bases sitting between them. The CDR3 has 15 residues. CDR1 and CDR2 (germline): SGHTS, YDEGEE. The CDR3 DNA reads TGTGCCAGCAGCTTGGGGTTCGGGTCTACTCAGCCCCAGCATTTT. Translation gives CASSLGFGSTQPQHF.

V gene TRBV18 combines with J gene TRBJ1-6; the D gene is possibly TRBD1 (6 bases). V gave up 2 bases and J gave up 6 bases, with 8 bases separating them. The CDR3 is 14 amino acids. Germline values: CDR1 KGHSH, CDR2 LQKENI. The CDR3 is CASSPEGGNSPLHF. The CDR3 coding sequence is TGTGCCAGCTCACCAGAAGGGGGTAATTCACCCCTCCACTTT.

The rearrangement uses TRBV7-9 and TRBJ1-2; 7 bases are a match to TRBD1. CDR1 and CDR2 from the germline V gene are SEHNR and FQNEAQ (reference sequence). Unmatched junction bases numbered 10, after V lost 5 bases and J lost 7 bases. The CDR3 extends over 14 amino acids. The CDR3 loop reads CASSRRGERGGYTF. CDR3 sequence (DNA): TGTGCCAGCAGCCGCAGGGGGGAAAGGGGTGGCTACACCTTC.

This clone was found once. In nucleotides, the CDR3 is TGTGCCAGCAGCCCATTGGGTGTTTTACAGGTCCACGAGCAGTACTTC. Protein product: CASSPLGVLQVHEQYF. The gene calls are TRBV11-3 and TRBJ2-7; TRBD1 is a possible D gene (5 bases). Trimming took off 5 bases at V and 5 bases at J, with 22 bases between the two ends. The CDR3 contains 16 residues. The germline gives CDR1 SGHNT, CDR2 YENEEA.

This chain uses TRBV7-9 with TRBJ2-1; the match to TRBD1 covers 10 bases. V lost 10 bases and J lost 9; bases outside the gene matches: 15. Germline assignment: CDR1 SEHNR and CDR2 FQNEAQ (reference sequence). The length of the CDR3 is 15 residues. DNA of the CDR3: TGTGCCACCAACCCGGGACAGGGGATTCTCGGTGAGCAGTTCTTC. Protein product: CATNPGQGILGEQFF.

The rearrangement uses TRBV11-3 and TRBJ2-6, with 12 bases aligning to TRBD1. V gave up 5 bases and J gave up 4 bases; unmatched junction bases: 6. The CDR3 runs to 17 residues. Germline CDR1 SGHNT, CDR2 YENEEA. This chain's CDR3 is CASSQGQGARGANVLTF. CDR3 DNA: TGTGCCAGCAGCCAGGGACAGGGGGCGAGAGGGGCCAACGTCCTGACTTTC.